This T cell receptor beta chain was identified during a study of cytomegalovirus exposure and HLA in healthy donors. Using immunoSEQ multiplex PCR, the repertoire was profiled, and TCRdb retains in-frame clones only, with some absent. The table includes 90,000 to 130,000 clones, approximately 95% detected once. Deletions cut 1 base from V and 9 bases from J, with 10 bases between. From germline, CDR1 is SGHRS and CDR2 YFSETQ. This CDR3 is 12 amino acids long. The receptor comes from a woman in her late teens or twenties in good health and CMV-seronegative. The chain is built from TRBV5-1 and TRBJ1-1, with D tentatively TRBD1 (6 bases). The sample consisted of PBMCs. The CDR3 protein is CASSLWGGQAFF. The CDR3 bases are TGCGCCAGCAGCTTGTGGGGGGGGCAAGCTTTCTTT.